This is a list of T cell receptor beta chains from one sample in a study of T cell responses to AZD1222 COVID-19 vaccine. Sequencing used immunoSEQ multiplex PCR; TCRdb keeps in-frame clones, though not all of them. The sample has around 26,000 clones, over 75% seen once. Sequences were derived from peripheral blood, sampled 28 days after the second AZD1222 dose. The receptors come from an adult who received the AZD1222 COVID-19 vaccine. CDR3s include the opening cysteine and the closing phenylalanine or tryptophan. Fields, in order: V gene, J gene, D gene, clone size, CDR3 protein, CDR3 DNA. A D gene is named only where the DNA matches it firmly. The listing skips clone size in some rows; elsewhere it reads once, few, many or a size class.

v_gene: TRBV18
j_gene: TRBJ1-6
d_gene: .
abundance: once
CDR3aa: CASSPPAGDNSPLHF
CDR3nt: TGTGCCAGCTCACCACCGGCAGGAGATAATTCACCCCTCCACTTT

v_gene: TRBV5-4
j_gene: TRBJ2-2
d_gene: TRBD2
abundance: .
CDR3aa: CASSFSGGATGELFF
CDR3nt: TGTGCCAGCAGCTTTAGCGGGGGGGCCACCGGGGAGCTGTTTTTT

v_gene: TRBV7-3
j_gene: TRBJ2-5
d_gene: .
abundance: .
CDR3aa: CASSQGTAGTQYF
CDR3nt: TGTGCCAGCAGCCAAGGCACCGCCGGGACCCAGTACTTC

v_gene: TRBV2
j_gene: TRBJ1-2
d_gene: .
abundance: .
CDR3aa: CASGVGRSVYGYTF
CDR3nt: TGTGCCAGCGGGGTCGGGCGGTCCGTCTATGGCTACACCTTC

v_gene: TRBV19
j_gene: TRBJ1-2
d_gene: .
abundance: .
CDR3aa: CASSIEEVYGYTF
CDR3nt: TGTGCCAGTAGTATAGAGGAAGTCTATGGCTACACCTTC

v_gene: TRBV19
j_gene: TRBJ2-5
d_gene: .
abundance: .
CDR3aa: CASKVPGEETQYF
CDR3nt: TGTGCCAGTAAGGTCCCGGGGGAGGAGACCCAGTACTTC

v_gene: TRBV2
j_gene: TRBJ1-6
d_gene: .
abundance: .
CDR3aa: CASGGVTGNSPLHF
CDR3nt: TGTGCCAGCGGGGGCGTGACAGGCAATTCACCCCTCCACTTT

v_gene: TRBV7-9
j_gene: TRBJ1-2
d_gene: .
abundance: few
CDR3aa: CASSLGGQRSYGYTF
CDR3nt: TGTGCCAGCAGCTTAGGAGGACAGCGAAGCTATGGCTACACCTTC

v_gene: TRBV5-1
j_gene: TRBJ1-1
d_gene: .
abundance: .
CDR3aa: CASSLVGGVNTEAFF
CDR3nt: TGCGCCAGCAGCTTGGTGGGGGGTGTTAACACTGAAGCTTTCTTT

v_gene: TRBV4-1
j_gene: TRBJ1-4
d_gene: TRBD1
abundance: .
CDR3aa: CASSQSGWTGGEKLFF
CDR3nt: TGCGCCAGCAGCCAGTCTGGCTGGACAGGGGGTGAAAAACTGTTTTTT

v_gene: TRBV7-2
j_gene: TRBJ2-1
d_gene: TRBD2
abundance: .
CDR3aa: CASSFLSGGNEQFF
CDR3nt: TGTGCCAGCAGCTTTTTATCGGGAGGGAATGAGCAGTTCTTC

v_gene: TRBV7-2
j_gene: TRBJ2-7
d_gene: .
abundance: .
CDR3aa: CASSLGGDQTQYEQYF
CDR3nt: TGTGCCAGCAGCTTAGGGGGGGACCAAACACAATACGAGCAGTACTTC

v_gene: TRBV7-2
j_gene: TRBJ2-2
d_gene: .
abundance: .
CDR3aa: CASPGSVYTGELFF
CDR3nt: TGTGCCAGCCCCGGGAGCGTTTACACCGGGGAGCTGTTTTTT

v_gene: TRBV28
j_gene: TRBJ1-2
d_gene: .
abundance: .
CDR3aa: CASSLGSELYGYTF
CDR3nt: TGTGCCAGCAGTTTAGGGTCGGAACTTTATGGCTACACCTTC

v_gene: TRBV18
j_gene: TRBJ2-7
d_gene: TRBD2
abundance: .
CDR3aa: CASSQGTSREQYF
CDR3nt: TGTGCCAGCTCACAGGGGACTAGCCGCGAGCAGTACTTC

v_gene: TRBV2
j_gene: TRBJ2-2
d_gene: .
abundance: .
CDR3aa: CASKYRDTGELFF
CDR3nt: TGTGCCAGCAAATACAGGGACACCGGGGAGCTGTTTTTT

v_gene: TRBV7-9
j_gene: TRBJ2-7
d_gene: TRBD2
abundance: .
CDR3aa: CASSSGLAGVSEQYF
CDR3nt: TGTGCCAGCAGCTCCGGACTAGCGGGGGTGTCCGAGCAGTACTTC

v_gene: TRBV12-3/TRBV12-4
j_gene: TRBJ2-2
d_gene: TRBD1
abundance: .
CDR3aa: CASKGQGAGELFF
CDR3nt: TGTGCCAGCAAGGGACAGGGGGCCGGGGAGCTGTTTTTT

v_gene: TRBV4-3
j_gene: TRBJ2-1
d_gene: .
abundance: .
CDR3aa: CASSRWEGVNNEQFF
CDR3nt: TGCGCCAGCAGCCGCTGGGAGGGGGTTAACAATGAGCAGTTCTTC

v_gene: TRBV28
j_gene: TRBJ2-2
d_gene: TRBD2
abundance: .
CDR3aa: CASSPHFALAGGPGELFF
CDR3nt: TGTGCCAGCAGTCCCCATTTCGCTCTAGCGGGGGGGCCCGGGGAGCTGTTTTTT

v_gene: TRBV6-5
j_gene: TRBJ1-1
d_gene: .
abundance: .
CDR3aa: CASSSVGENTEAFF
CDR3nt: TGTGCCAGCAGTTCGGTGGGGGAAAACACTGAAGCTTTCTTT

v_gene: TRBV6-6
j_gene: TRBJ1-3
d_gene: TRBD1
abundance: once
CDR3aa: CASSQETGGGGNTIYF
CDR3nt: TGTGCCAGCAGCCAAGAGACAGGGGGCGGTGGAAACACCATATATTTT

v_gene: TRBV5-5
j_gene: TRBJ2-3
d_gene: .
abundance: few
CDR3aa: CASSQTLGQLYTQYF
CDR3nt: TGTGCCAGCAGCCAAACCTTGGGACAATTATATACGCAGTATTTT

v_gene: TRBV10-3
j_gene: TRBJ2-7
d_gene: .
abundance: .
CDR3aa: CAISDDYEQYF
CDR3nt: TGTGCCATCAGTGACGACTACGAGCAGTACTTC

v_gene: TRBV20-1
j_gene: TRBJ2-7
d_gene: TRBD1
abundance: .
CDR3aa: CSASSRGQGYEQYF
CDR3nt: TGCAGTGCTAGTTCGAGGGGGCAGGGATACGAGCAGTACTTC

v_gene: TRBV19
j_gene: TRBJ2-2
d_gene: TRBD2
abundance: .
CDR3aa: CASSKGSTSGGRSNTGELFF
CDR3nt: TGTGCCAGTAGTAAAGGGTCGACTAGCGGGGGGCGATCGAACACCGGGGAGCTGTTTTTT

v_gene: TRBV6-5
j_gene: TRBJ2-5
d_gene: TRBD2
abundance: few
CDR3aa: CASSYSEGGAETQYF
CDR3nt: TGTGCCAGCAGTTATTCGGAGGGAGGGGCGGAGACCCAGTACTTC

v_gene: TRBV7-2
j_gene: TRBJ1-3
d_gene: .
abundance: .
CDR3aa: CASSLASAFSGNTIYF
CDR3nt: TGTGCCAGCAGCTTAGCGAGTGCATTCTCTGGAAACACCATATATTTT

v_gene: TRBV7-9
j_gene: TRBJ1-2
d_gene: .
abundance: .
CDR3aa: CASSKNEDGYTF
CDR3nt: TGTGCCAGCAGCAAAAATGAAGATGGCTACACCTTC

v_gene: TRBV5-1
j_gene: TRBJ2-2
d_gene: .
abundance: .
CDR3aa: CASSYESGIGTGELFF
CDR3nt: TGCGCCAGCAGCTATGAGTCAGGAATTGGGACCGGGGAGCTGTTTTTT

v_gene: TRBV5-1
j_gene: TRBJ2-2
d_gene: .
abundance: .
CDR3aa: CASSLDAFRGKNTGELFF
CDR3nt: TGCGCCAGCAGCTTGGATGCGTTCAGAGGGAAGAACACCGGGGAGCTGTTTTTT

v_gene: TRBV5-5
j_gene: TRBJ1-1
d_gene: TRBD1
abundance: .
CDR3aa: CASSSGQGVMNTEAFF
CDR3nt: TGTGCCAGCAGCTCGGGACAGGGGGTAATGAACACTGAAGCTTTCTTT

v_gene: TRBV3-1/TRBV3-2
j_gene: TRBJ2-3
d_gene: .
abundance: .
CDR3aa: CASSQEVRSTDTQYF
CDR3nt: TGTGCCAGCAGCCAAGAGGTCAGAAGCACAGATACGCAGTATTTT

v_gene: TRBV7-2
j_gene: TRBJ1-1
d_gene: TRBD1
abundance: .
CDR3aa: CASSKGTGGMNTEAFF
CDR3nt: TGTGCCAGCAGCAAAGGGACAGGTGGGATGAACACTGAAGCTTTCTTT

v_gene: TRBV18
j_gene: TRBJ2-7
d_gene: TRBD1
abundance: .
CDR3aa: CASSQDRVGEQYF
CDR3nt: TGTGCCAGCTCACAGGACAGGGTCGGCGAGCAGTACTTC

v_gene: TRBV5-1
j_gene: TRBJ2-2
d_gene: .
abundance: .
CDR3aa: CASSPRPGELFF
CDR3nt: TGCGCCAGCAGCCCCCGCCCCGGGGAGCTGTTTTTT

v_gene: TRBV4-3
j_gene: TRBJ1-1
d_gene: .
abundance: .
CDR3aa: CASSQDRDVSRTEAFF
CDR3nt: TGCGCCAGCAGCCAAGATAGGGACGTATCTAGGACTGAAGCTTTCTTT

v_gene: TRBV14
j_gene: TRBJ2-1
d_gene: TRBD2
abundance: .
CDR3aa: CASSQGLPNYNEQFF
CDR3nt: TGTGCCAGCAGCCAGGGACTACCCAATTACAATGAGCAGTTCTTC

v_gene: TRBV7-9
j_gene: TRBJ2-7
d_gene: TRBD2
abundance: .
CDR3aa: CASSGLAGQNYEQYF
CDR3nt: TGTGCCAGCAGCGGGCTAGCGGGGCAGAACTACGAGCAGTACTTC

v_gene: TRBV27
j_gene: TRBJ1-1
d_gene: TRBD1
abundance: .
CDR3aa: CASSVTGGNTEAFF
CDR3nt: TGTGCCAGCAGTGTGACAGGGGGGAACACTGAAGCTTTCTTT

v_gene: TRBV4-1
j_gene: TRBJ2-5
d_gene: TRBD1
abundance: .
CDR3aa: CASSPRTGSETQYF
CDR3nt: TGCGCCAGCAGCCCACGGACAGGGTCCGAGACCCAGTACTTC

v_gene: TRBV21-1
j_gene: TRBJ2-1
d_gene: .
abundance: .
CDR3aa: CASSKGERFLSYNEQFF
CDR3nt: TGTGCCAGCAGCAAGGGTGAAAGGTTTCTCTCCTACAATGAGCAGTTCTTC

v_gene: TRBV28
j_gene: TRBJ1-2
d_gene: TRBD1
abundance: .
CDR3aa: CASSSGSTGGTYGYTF
CDR3nt: TGTGCCAGCAGTTCAGGCTCGACAGGGGGGACCTATGGCTACACCTTC

v_gene: TRBV5-4
j_gene: TRBJ2-3
d_gene: .
abundance: .
CDR3aa: CASTQGVARGRSTDTQYF
CDR3nt: TGTGCCAGCACCCAAGGGGTAGCCAGGGGACGTAGCACAGATACGCAGTATTTT

v_gene: TRBV7-9
j_gene: TRBJ1-1
d_gene: .
abundance: .
CDR3aa: CASSPPSNTEAFF
CDR3nt: TGTGCCAGCAGCCCACCTAGTAACACTGAAGCTTTCTTT

v_gene: TRBV5-1
j_gene: TRBJ2-3
d_gene: .
abundance: .
CDR3aa: CASSLARGLSTDTQYF
CDR3nt: TGCGCCAGCAGCTTGGCCAGGGGATTAAGCACAGATACGCAGTATTTT

v_gene: TRBV28
j_gene: TRBJ2-7
d_gene: .
abundance: .
CDR3aa: CASSSSTPSSYEQYF
CDR3nt: TGTGCCAGCAGTTCCTCGACACCCAGCTCCTACGAGCAGTACTTC

v_gene: TRBV19
j_gene: TRBJ1-1
d_gene: .
abundance: few
CDR3aa: CASSVSGNMNTEAFF
CDR3nt: TGTGCCAGTAGCGTTTCAGGGAACATGAACACTGAAGCTTTCTTT

v_gene: TRBV9
j_gene: TRBJ2-5
d_gene: .
abundance: .
CDR3aa: CASSVGFQETQYF
CDR3nt: TGTGCCAGCAGCGTAGGGTTTCAAGAGACCCAGTACTTC

v_gene: TRBV5-1
j_gene: TRBJ1-5
d_gene: TRBD1
abundance: .
CDR3aa: CASSTGQGGQPQHF
CDR3nt: TGCGCCAGCAGCACCGGACAGGGGGGTCAGCCCCAGCATTTT

v_gene: TRBV2
j_gene: TRBJ2-2
d_gene: .
abundance: .
CDR3aa: CASSTGRYTGELFF
CDR3nt: TGTGCCAGCAGTACCGGACGGTACACCGGGGAGCTGTTTTTT

v_gene: TRBV7-2
j_gene: TRBJ1-5
d_gene: TRBD1
abundance: .
CDR3aa: CASSLPGGYNQPQHF
CDR3nt: TGTGCCAGCAGCTTGCCAGGGGGTTACAATCAGCCCCAGCATTTT